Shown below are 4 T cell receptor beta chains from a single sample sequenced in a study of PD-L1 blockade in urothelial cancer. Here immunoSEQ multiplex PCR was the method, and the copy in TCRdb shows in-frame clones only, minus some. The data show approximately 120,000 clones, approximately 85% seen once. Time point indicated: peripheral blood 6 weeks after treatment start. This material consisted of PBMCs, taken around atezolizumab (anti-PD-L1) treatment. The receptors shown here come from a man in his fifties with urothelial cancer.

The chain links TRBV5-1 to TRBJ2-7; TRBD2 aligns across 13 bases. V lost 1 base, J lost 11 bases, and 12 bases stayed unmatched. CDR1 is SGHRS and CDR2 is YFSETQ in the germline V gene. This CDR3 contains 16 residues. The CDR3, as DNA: TGCGCCAGCAGCTTGAAAACCGGGACTAGCGGGGCGAAGAAGTACTTC. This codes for CASSLKTGTSGAKKYF.

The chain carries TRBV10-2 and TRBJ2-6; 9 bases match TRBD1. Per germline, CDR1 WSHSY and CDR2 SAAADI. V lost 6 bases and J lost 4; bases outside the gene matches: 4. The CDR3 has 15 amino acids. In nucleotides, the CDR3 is TGCGCCAGCAGGATACAGGGGGCGGGGGCCAACGTCCTGACTTTC. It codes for CASRIQGAGANVLTF.

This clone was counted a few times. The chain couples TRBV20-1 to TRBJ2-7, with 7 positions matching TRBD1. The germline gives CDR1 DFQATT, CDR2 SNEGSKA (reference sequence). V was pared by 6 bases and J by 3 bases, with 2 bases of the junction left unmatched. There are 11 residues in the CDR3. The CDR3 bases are TGCAGTGCACGGGACAGCTACGAGCAGTACTTC. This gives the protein CSARDSYEQYF.

The CDR3 is CASSFGPRPSLAFF. CDR3 sequence (DNA): TGTGCCAGCAGTTTTGGGCCTCGCCCCTCACTAGCTTTCTTT. The chain combines TRBV28 with TRBJ1-1; D is uncertain. Per the germline V gene, CDR1 is MDHEN and CDR2 is SYDVKM. Trimming took 3 bases from V and 10 from J, leaving 18 bases between them. CDR3 length: 14 amino acids.